The 20 T cell receptor beta chains below all came from one sample that was sequenced in a study of blood T cell repertoires in COVID-19. Data came from immunoSEQ multiplex PCR; TCRdb stores just in-frame clones and leaves some out. Of around 190,000 clones detected, just over 85% appear once; the ten largest clones hold around 8.6%. Material for sequencing was peripheral blood. Receptor source: a middle-aged man with active or convalescent COVID-19.

This clone was seen only a few times. V gene TRBV29-1 combines with J gene TRBJ1-2; maybe TRBD1 (6 bases). Germline V gene data show CDR1 as SQVTM and CDR2 as ANQGSEA. V lost 5 bases and J lost 4, with 11 bases in between. The CDR3 covers 12 residues. CDR3 nucleotide sequence: TGCAGCGTTTTTGGACAGAGCTATGGCTACACCTTC. Translated, it gives CSVFGQSYGYTF. Full variable domain (outside the CDR3, taken from reference TRBV29-1 and TRBJ1-2): SAVISQKPSRDICQRGTSLTIQCQVDSQVTMMFWYRQQPGQSLTLIATANQGSEATYESGFVIDKFPISRPNLTFSTLTVSNMSPEDSSIYLCSVFGQSYGYTFGSGTRLTVV.

The genes are TRBV28 and TRBJ1-5; perhaps TRBD1 as D (5 bases). Trimming took 5 bases from V and 2 from J, leaving 13 bases between them. CDR3 length equals 15 residues. Germline CDR1 is MDHEN and CDR2 is SYDVKM. The CDR3 nucleotides are TGTGCCAGCAGTGGGAGGGGCGAGCGCAATCAGCCCCAGCATTTT. It yields the protein CASSGRGERNQPQHF.

This clone came up once. This rearrangement joins TRBV6-5 to TRBJ1-2; 7 nucleotides match TRBD1. Germline trimming cut 6 bases from V and 5 bases from J; bases unmatched to any gene: 12. Per the germline V gene, CDR1 is MNHEY and CDR2 is SVGAGI. The CDR3 extends over 15 amino acids. The CDR3 loop is CASRSGSDRAYGYTF. The CDR3 coding sequence is TGTGCCAGCAGATCGGGCTCCGACAGGGCTTATGGCTACACCTTC.

This clone was recorded only once. The rearrangement joins TRBV7-2 to TRBJ2-3; 8 nucleotides line up with TRBD2. Germline V lookup: CDR1 SGHTA, CDR2 FQGNSA. V dropped 1 base and J dropped 6; count of bases not matched to a gene: 6. CDR3 length: 15 amino acids. The CDR3 region is CASSLERGGRDTQYF. The CDR3 coding sequence is TGTGCCAGCAGCTTAGAACGGGGGGGCCGGGATACGCAGTATTTT.

This clone appeared a single time. The chain recombines TRBV4-2 with TRBJ1-6, with 10 bases identical to TRBD1. The CDR3 runs to 18 residues. From germline, CDR1 is LGHNA and CDR2 YNFKEQ. V lost 3 bases to trimming and J lost 3 bases; unmatched junction nucleotides: 8. For the CDR3, the DNA is TGTGCCAGCAGCCAGGCCGGACAGGGGGTTCTCTATAATTCACCCCTCCACTTT. As protein: CASSQAGQGVLYNSPLHF.

The chain combines TRBV3-1 (or the pseudogene TRBV3-2) with TRBJ1-2; D is possibly TRBD1 (6 bases). Germline CDR1 and CDR2: LGHDT and YNNKEL (reference sequence). Trimming left V 4 bases short and J 6 bases short, with 15 bases between. The CDR3 loop spans 14 amino acids. This CDR3 reads CASSPQGQGNGYTF. In DNA form, the CDR3 reads TGTGCCAGCAGCCCTCAAGGGCAGGGGAATGGCTACACCTTC.

The chain combines TRBV27 with TRBJ2-1; 10 bases map to TRBD1. This CDR3 is built from 15 residues. Germline trimming cut 6 bases from V and 4 bases from J; bases unmatched to any gene: 6. Per germline, CDR1 MNHEY and CDR2 SMNVEV (reference sequence). CDR3 coding DNA: TGTGCCAGCAGCCGGGACAGGGGTTCATACAATGAGCAGTTCTTC. Its translation: CASSRDRGSYNEQFF.

The chain is built from TRBV4-1 and TRBJ1-6, with a tentative D call TRBD1 (6 bases). The CDR3 is made up of 14 amino acids. The germline CDR1 and CDR2 sequences are MGHRA and YSYEKL. V lost 5 bases, J lost 7 bases, and 12 bases lay in between. The DNA for the CDR3 is TGCGCCAGCAGCGTGGGCGGGGGCAATTCACCCCTCCACTTT. It codes for CASSVGGGNSPLHF.

The J gene is TRBJ2-3, the V gene TRBV4-2; D perhaps matches TRBD1 (5 bases). In germline, CDR1 is LGHNA, CDR2 YNFKEQ. The germline V and J ends were trimmed by 4 bases and 2 bases, with 10 bases remaining between them. This CDR3 is 14 amino acids long. The CDR3 reads CASSPGQNTDTQYF. CDR3 nucleotide sequence: TGTGCCAGCAGCCCTGGACAAAACACAGATACGCAGTATTTT.

The rearrangement links TRBV19 to TRBJ2-2; 8 positions agree with TRBD1. There are 13 residues in the CDR3. J lost 5 bases, V lost 11 bases, and 7 bases had no gene match. The germline gives CDR1 LNHDA, CDR2 SQIVND (reference sequence). The CDR3 coding sequence is TGTGCCGCGGGACAGGCCCTAACCGGGGAGCTGTTTTTT. As protein: CAAGQALTGELFF.

The chain combines TRBV5-5 with TRBJ1-1; a weak D match, TRBD1 (5 bases). This CDR3 region has 15 residues. Germline V gene sequence: CDR1 SGHKS, CDR2 YYEKEE (reference sequence). Trimming pared 3 bases from V and 5 bases from J, leaving 17 bases between. DNA of the CDR3: TGTGCCAGCAGCTGGACCGGCGGGGCTGGGACTGAAGCTTTCTTT. This gives the protein CASSWTGGAGTEAFF.

This chain joins TRBV6-5 and TRBJ2-3, with D possibly being TRBD2 (6 bases). V gave up 7 bases and J gave up 4 bases, with 15 bases separating them. The CDR3 length is 14 residues. Germline loops: CDR1 MNHEY, CDR2 SVGAGI. The chain's CDR3 is CASTNSGDSDTQYF. DNA for the CDR3: TGTGCCAGCACCAACTCGGGAGATTCAGATACGCAGTATTTT.

This sequence joins TRBV15 and TRBJ1-4; unclear D gene. Germline V lookup: CDR1 LNHNV, CDR2 YYDKDF (reference sequence). CDR3 length: 14 residues. Trimming took 9 bases from V and 8 from J, leaving 19 bases between them. Here the CDR3 reads CATGRRGNREKLFF. DNA of the CDR3: TGTGCCACTGGGCGGCGGGGTAACCGGGAAAAACTGTTTTTT.

As regards this clone: One end of the junction does not line up with germline, which may come from a read error. The V gene is TRBV19, the J gene TRBJ1-2, with D perhaps matching TRBD1 (5 bases). The CDR3 contains 14 residues. Germline CDR1 and CDR2: LNHDA and SQIVND (reference sequence). As DNA, the CDR3 is TGTGCCAGTAAAAGAAGGCAGGGTAACGATGGCTACACCTTC. Residues: CASKRRQGNDGYTF.

The genes are TRBV7-9 and TRBJ2-7, with a weak D call TRBD1 (6 bases). V was pared by 2 bases and J by 5 bases, with 13 bases between. The CDR3 length is 14 residues. Germline V gene sequence: CDR1 SEHNR, CDR2 FQNEAQ (reference sequence). CDR3 sequence: CASSLMGTHNEQYF. As DNA, the CDR3 is TGTGCCAGCAGCTTAATGGGGACACACAACGAGCAGTACTTC. Complete variable domain (other parts from reference TRBV7-9 and TRBJ2-7): DTGVSQNPRHKITKRGQNVTFRCDPISEHNRLYWYRQTLGQGPEFLTYFQNEAQLEKSRLLSDRFSAERPKGSFSTLEIQRTEQGDSAMYLCASSLMGTHNEQYFGPGTRLTVT.

The chain joins TRBV5-1 to TRBJ1-1; TRBD1 matches 8 bases. The CDR3 has 16 amino acids. Germline V lookup: CDR1 SGHRS, CDR2 YFSETQ. V was pared by 1 base and J by 2 bases, with 7 bases of the junction left unmatched. CDR3 DNA sequence: TGCGCCAGCAGCTTGCAGGGGGCGGGCGGCAACACTGAAGCTTTCTTT. It encodes CASSLQGAGGNTEAFF.

The J gene is TRBJ1-2, the V gene TRBV30, with D perhaps TRBD1 (6 bases). CDR1 and CDR2 from the germline V gene are GTSNPN and SVGIG (reference sequence). V was trimmed by 0 bases and J by 8 bases, leaving 22 bases between them. The CDR3 is 16 amino acids. The CDR3 region is CAWSVPGTPGEGGYTF. CDR3 nucleotides: TGTGCCTGGAGTGTACCTGGGACACCGGGTGAGGGGGGCTACACCTTC.

This chain connects TRBV28 to TRBJ2-7, with TRBD1 as a possible D gene (6 bases). CDR3 size: 12 residues. The germline V gene has CDR1 MDHEN and CDR2 SYDVKM. The V end was cut by 10 bases, the J end by 3 bases, with 13 bases between. The CDR3 is CATTQGRYEQYF. The CDR3 DNA is TGTGCCACCACTCAGGGGCGCTACGAGCAGTACTTC.

The CDR3 nucleotides are TGTGCCATCAGTGAGTCGACGGGCCCCGGACAGGGATGGACTGAAGCTTTCTTT. Encoded protein: CAISESTGPGQGWTEAFF. The chain recombines TRBV10-3 with TRBJ1-1; 8 bases map to TRBD1. CDR1 is ENHRY and CDR2 is SYGVKD in the germline V gene. The length of the CDR3 is 18 residues. V shed 0 bases, J shed 5 bases, and the junction held 14 bases outside the gene matches.

The chain is built from TRBV15 and TRBJ1-2, with TRBD1 as a possible D gene (6 bases). The CDR3 loop spans 15 amino acids. V gave up 0 bases and J gave up 5 bases, with 13 bases separating them. Germline V lookup: CDR1 LNHNV, CDR2 YYDKDF (reference sequence). The CDR3 DNA reads TGTGCCACCAGCAGAGATGAGACAGGTGGATATGGCTACACCTTC. Amino acids: CATSRDETGGYGYTF.